These 5 T cell receptor beta chains share one sample of origin, sequenced in a study of blood T cells in healthy people across ages. Combining a sample-barcoded 5' primer with a J-beta primer mix, a second PCR ran for roughly 7 to 12 cycles. TCRdb called the 5' RACE reads again in MiXCR, with one record for every CDR3 protein. Of around 2 million distinct CDR3 sequences listed, around 40% are singletons. The sample comprised blood. These receptors were obtained from a human donor in good health.

This clonotype was found a few times. The gene calls are TRBV4-2 and TRBJ1-2; D is perhaps TRBD1 (5 bases). Germline V gene sequence: CDR1 LGHNA, CDR2 YNFKEQ. This CDR3 spans 15 amino acids. The germline V and J ends were trimmed by 0 bases and 2 bases, with 10 bases remaining between them. The CDR3, as DNA: TGTGCCAGCAGCCAAGACGCGGCAGGGAACTATGGCTACACCTTC. This gives the protein CASSQDAAGNYGYTF.

The chain recombines TRBV4-3 with TRBJ1-4; D remains unclear. CDR1 is LGHNA and CDR2 is YSLEER in the germline V gene. The ends were cut back, 0 bases at V and 8 bases at J, with 7 bases in the middle. The CDR3 loop spans 13 amino acids. CDR3 amino acids: CASSQESTEKLFF. CDR3 nucleotides: TGCGCCAGCAGCCAAGAGTCGACGGAAAAACTGTTTTTT.

The rearrangement uses TRBV29-1 and TRBJ1-2; 8 positions match TRBD1. Losses at the gene ends were 2 bases for V and 0 bases for J; bases not matched to a gene: 5. Looked up from germline, CDR1 is SQVTM and CDR2 is ANQGSEA. The CDR3 runs 15 residues. CDR3 DNA: TGCAGCGTTGAACGGGACAGGCTCACTAACTATGGCTACACCTTC. The encoded protein is CSVERDRLTNYGYTF.

The V and J genes are TRBV14 and TRBJ2-7; weak D call: TRBD1 (5 bases). The CDR3 totals 15 residues. Germline values: CDR1 SGHDN, CDR2 FVKESK. Trimming took off 4 bases at V and 1 base at J, with 14 bases between the two ends. The CDR3 region is CASSRQGAQSYEQYF. The DNA of the CDR3 is TGTGCCAGCAGCCGGCAAGGGGCTCAATCCTACGAGCAGTACTTC.

The sample holds many counts of this clonotype. This sequence joins TRBV4-2 and TRBJ2-3; possibly TRBD2 for D (7 bases). This CDR3 has 16 residues. CDR1 and CDR2 from the germline V gene are LGHNA and YNFKEQ. V was shortened by 6 bases and J by 5 bases, with 21 bases between the two germline ends. CDR3 protein: CASREVGRGGGDTQYF. DNA of the CDR3: TGTGCCAGCAGGGAAGTTGGAAGGGGGGGGGGAGATACGCAGTATTTT.